One sample yielded the 20 T cell receptor beta chains listed below, sequenced in a study of T cells in Graves' hyperthyroidism and ophthalmopathy. Amplification of TCR beta CDR3 regions was performed using RNA transcripts as template. With the HTBI primer set, the TCR CDR3 went through a first round of RT-PCR. TCRdb processed the multiplex PCR reads anew with MiXCR; each CDR3 protein has one entry. Counted here are more than 500,000 distinct CDR3 sequences, 16% occurring once; the ten biggest clones make up about 31%. Material: blood. The receptors were sampled from a woman aged 25-40 years with Graves' ophthalmopathy.

This clonotype came up many times. This chain joins TRBV7-2 and TRBJ2-1; D not certain. CDR1 is SGHTA, CDR2 FQGNSA, per germline. This CDR3 has 13 amino acids. The V and J ends lost 0 bases and 4 bases respectively, with 4 bases between them. The CDR3 region is CASSLASYNEQFF. The CDR3 DNA is TGTGCCAGCAGCTTAGCCAGTTACAATGAGCAGTTCTTC.

Details on this clonotype: A read error may explain this, as a much larger clone is one base away. The CDR3 DNA follows: TGTGCCAGCAGTGACTACACCGGGGAGCTGTTTTTT. This gives the protein CASSDYTGELFF. The chain is built from TRBV6-1 and TRBJ2-2, with D unclear. The germline V gene has CDR1 MNHNS and CDR2 SASEGT. The CDR3 consists of 12 residues. Trimming stripped 3 bases from V and 3 bases from J, with 2 bases between.

This clonotype was recorded many times. The chain links TRBV6-1 to TRBJ1-1, with D unclear. V lost 8 bases and J 2 bases, leaving 9 bases between the germline ends. Germline V gene lookup returns CDR1 MNHNS and CDR2 SASEGT. The CDR3 contains 12 residues. The CDR3 DNA reads as TGTGCCAGCGGGAAGGTTAACACTGAAGCTTTCTTT. Amino acid sequence: CASGKVNTEAFF.

This clonotype was detected ten times or more. V usage is TRBV5-6 and J usage is TRBJ1-1, with 9 positions matching TRBD1. The CDR3 is 18 residues long. Per the germline V gene, CDR1 is SGHDT and CDR2 is YYEEEE. V was clipped by 3 bases and J by 0 bases; unmatched bases: 12. As DNA, the CDR3 is TGTGCCAGCAGCTACCCTCGTCCGGGACAGGGTATGAACACTGAAGCTTTCTTT. Protein sequence: CASSYPRPGQGMNTEAFF.

The table lists this clonotype with a few counts. The chain links TRBV28 to TRBJ2-1; either TRBD1 or TRBD2 may fit D (5 bases each). The V end was cut by 2 bases, the J end by 0 bases, with 11 bases between. CDR1 and CDR2 (germline): MDHEN, SYDVKM. The CDR3 has 16 amino acids. This CDR3 reads CASSLEGPSSYNEQFF. In DNA, the CDR3 is TGTGCCAGCAGTTTAGAGGGACCGAGCTCCTACAATGAGCAGTTCTTC.

This clonotype was seen many times. The chain recombines TRBV2 with TRBJ1-2; D might be TRBD1 (6 bases). V lost 1 base and J lost 2, with 8 bases in between. The CDR3 sequence is 14 residues long. In germline, CDR1 is SNHLY, CDR2 FYNNEI. The CDR3 DNA reads as TGTGCCAGCAGTGAAGGGGACAAAAACTATGGCTACACCTTC. It specifies CASSEGDKNYGYTF.

This clonotype was seen just once. This chain connects TRBV27 to TRBJ2-1; 16 bases align to TRBD2. Germline V gives CDR1 MNHEY, CDR2 SMNVEV (reference sequence). V shed 8 bases, J shed 6 bases, and the junction held 10 bases outside the gene matches. This CDR3 is 17 amino acids long. The CDR3 loop is CASSGLAGGGSGNEQFF. The DNA of the CDR3 is TGTGCCAGCTCGGGACTAGCGGGAGGGGGATCGGGCAATGAGCAGTTCTTC.

This clonotype was recorded at least ten times. The rearrangement uses TRBV28 and TRBJ1-1; D is ambiguous. The V gene's germline CDR1 is MDHEN and CDR2 SYDVKM. V gave up 2 bases and J gave up 7 bases, with 11 bases separating them. The CDR3 consists of 13 residues. This chain's CDR3 is CASSLLAGSEAFF. The CDR3 nucleotides are TGTGCCAGCAGTTTACTAGCGGGAAGTGAAGCTTTCTTT.

The rearrangement joins TRBV6-9 to TRBJ2-3; a weak D match, TRBD1 (5 bases). Germline CDR1 MNHGY, CDR2 SVAAGI. V was pared by 3 bases and J by 6 bases, with 13 bases between. This CDR3 contains 14 residues. Here the CDR3 reads CASSYELQEDTQYF. The DNA for the CDR3 is TGTGCCAGCAGTTACGAATTACAGGAGGATACGCAGTATTTT.

CDR3 residues: CASSLALFRGKAGELFF. As DNA, the CDR3 is TGTGCCAGCAGTTTAGCGTTATTTAGGGGGAAGGCCGGGGAGCTGTTTTTT. J is TRBJ2-2 and V is TRBV12-3 or TRBV12-4; a weak D match, TRBD1 (6 bases). The CDR3 length is 17 residues. The V end lost 0 bases, the J end lost 6 bases, and 17 bases lay between the germline ends.

This clonotype was detected only a few times. This chain links TRBV6-2 or TRBV6-3 with TRBJ2-1; 7 nucleotides match TRBD1. This CDR3 has 14 amino acids. V lost 1 base and J lost 4; bases outside the gene matches: 1. CDR1 and CDR2 (germline): MNHEY, SVGEGT. CDR3 coding DNA: TGTGCCAGCAGTTACTGGGACAGATACAATGAGCAGTTCTTC. This translates into CASSYWDRYNEQFF.

This clonotype was seen a few times. The V call is TRBV19, the J call TRBJ1-5; no firm D call. The CDR3 contains 15 residues. The germline gives CDR1 LNHDA, CDR2 SQIVND (reference sequence). Trimming cost V 3 bases and J 2 bases, with 11 bases left between them. The CDR3 sequence is CASSMSPLGNQPQHF. The CDR3 nucleotides read TGTGCCAGTAGTATGTCTCCCCTGGGCAATCAGCCCCAGCATTTT.

The table lists this clonotype with many counts. This rearrangement joins TRBV30 to TRBJ1-2; 9 bases fit TRBD1. Per the germline V gene, CDR1 is GTSNPN and CDR2 is SVGIG (reference sequence). This CDR3 has 13 amino acids. V shed 8 bases, J shed 7 bases, and the junction held 11 bases outside the gene matches. In DNA form, the CDR3 reads TGTGCCGGGGGACAGGGTGAAATGATTGGCTACACCTTC. Its translation: CAGGQGEMIGYTF. The full variable domain, rest sourced from reference TRBV30 and TRBJ1-2, is SQTIHQWPATLVQPVGSPLSLECTVEGTSNPNLYWYRQAAGRGLQLLFYSVGIGQISSEVPQNLSASRPQDRQFILSSKKLLLSDSGFYLCAGGQGEMIGYTFGSGTRLTVV.

This clonotype was observed a few times. V usage is TRBV9 and J usage is TRBJ2-1; TRBD1 aligns across 9 bases. J gave up 11 bases and V 4 bases, and 13 bases lay outside the gene matches. Germline V gene data show CDR1 as SGDLS and CDR2 as YYNGEE. The CDR3 runs to 15 residues. Written as DNA, the CDR3 is TGTGCCAGCAGCCCTCAGGGACAGGGAACTCCAAAGCAGTTCTTC. Translating gives CASSPQGQGTPKQFF.

This clonotype was observed at least ten times. CDR3 sequence reads: CASSQEADWTYEQYF. CDR3 sequence (DNA): TGTGCCAGCTCACAAGAAGCGGATTGGACCTACGAGCAGTACTTC. The chain is built from TRBV18 and TRBJ2-7, with a possible D match to TRBD2 (5 bases). V dropped 4 bases and J dropped 2 bases, with 15 bases sitting between them. The germline gives CDR1 KGHSH, CDR2 LQKENI. The CDR3 has 15 residues. Full variable domain (missing parts from reference TRBV18 and TRBJ2-7): NAGVMQNPRHLVRRRGQEARLRCSPMKGHSHVYWYRQLPEEGLKFMVYLQKENIIDESGMPKERFSAEFPKEGPSILRIQQVVRGDSAAYFCASSQEADWTYEQYFGPGTRLTVT.

V usage is TRBV4-3 and J usage is TRBJ2-2, with TRBD1 as a possible D gene (6 bases). Germline V gene lookup returns CDR1 LGHNA and CDR2 YSLEER. Deletions cut 3 bases from V and 3 bases from J, with 8 bases between. The CDR3 totals 14 residues. The CDR3 is CASSHWTDTGELFF. The CDR3 coding sequence is TGCGCCAGCAGCCATTGGACAGACACCGGGGAGCTGTTTTTT.

J is TRBJ2-3 and V is TRBV6-5, with 8 bases lining up with TRBD2. The CDR3 sequence is 15 residues long. Germline V gene data show CDR1 as MNHEY and CDR2 as SVGAGI. V lost 4 bases to trimming and J lost 1 base; unmatched junction nucleotides: 4. CDR3 amino acids: CASSLAGLGTDTQYF. The CDR3 coding sequence is TGTGCCAGCAGTTTAGCGGGACTTGGCACAGATACGCAGTATTTT.

The chain employs TRBV6-1 and TRBJ2-7; no clear D gene. The CDR3 has 13 amino acids. V gave up 0 bases and J gave up 4 bases, with 7 bases separating them. CDR1 MNHNS and CDR2 SASEGT come from the germline V gene. In DNA form, the CDR3 reads TGTGCCAGCAGTGAAGCGCATACGTACGAGCAGTACTTC. Amino acids: CASSEAHTYEQYF.

The J gene is TRBJ2-7, the V gene TRBV4-1; tentatively, D is TRBD1 (6 bases). Trimming cost V 5 bases and J 5 bases, with 19 bases left between them. The CDR3 is 15 amino acids. CDR1 is MGHRA, CDR2 YSYEKL, per germline. DNA of the CDR3: TGCGCCAGCAGCTCTAGTCCCACAGGGAACGACGAGCAGTACTTC. It encodes CASSSSPTGNDEQYF.

The V and J genes are TRBV20-1 and TRBJ2-1; weak D call: TRBD2 (6 bases). CDR1 and CDR2 (germline): DFQATT, SNEGSKA (reference sequence). The CDR3 length is 16 residues. CDR3 sequence (DNA): TGCACCGCAGCTTTGGGGACCTTCCAGGGACTCAATGAGCAGTTCTTC. Residues: CTAALGTFQGLNEQFF.